This TCR beta chain is drawn from a study of human T cells and chemical hapten exposure. Trimming left V 4 bases short and J 8 bases short, with 13 bases between. The V gene's germline CDR1 is MDHEN and CDR2 SYDVKM. CDR3 length: 13 residues. Stated time point: patch test 3, about 24 weeks after DPC sensitization. This sample's treatment: therapeutic diphenylcyclopropenone sensitization with weekly scalp DPC. This clonotype was seen only once. Its target is not known. Via MiXCR, TCRdb re-called the RACE reads, giving one row per CDR3 protein. The sample records roughly 89,000 distinct CDR3 sequences, about a tenth being singletons. Study-wide points: Against controls, expanded TCRs gave rise to significantly more large CDR3 similarity clusters.

This clonotype was obtained from a woman aged 25 to 45 with alopecia areata. Some clones in this sample may be carry-over from other donors' samples. The rearrangement links TRBV28 to TRBJ2-3; TRBD1 or TRBD2 may be the D gene (6 bases each). The source material was whole blood, sampled in connection with sensitization to the hapten diphenylcyclopropenone (DPC). This chain's CDR3 is CASSWLGGGTQYF. The CDR3 coding sequence is TGTGCCAGCAGTTGGTTAGGGGGAGGTACGCAGTATTTT. The full variable domain, in which reference TRBV28 and TRBJ2-3 provide the parts outside the CDR3, is DVKVTQSSRYLVKRTGEKVFLECVQDMDHENMFWYRQDPGLGLRLIYFSYDVKMKEKGDIPEGYSVSREKKERFSLILESASTNQTSMYLCASSWLGGGTQYFGPGTRLTVL.